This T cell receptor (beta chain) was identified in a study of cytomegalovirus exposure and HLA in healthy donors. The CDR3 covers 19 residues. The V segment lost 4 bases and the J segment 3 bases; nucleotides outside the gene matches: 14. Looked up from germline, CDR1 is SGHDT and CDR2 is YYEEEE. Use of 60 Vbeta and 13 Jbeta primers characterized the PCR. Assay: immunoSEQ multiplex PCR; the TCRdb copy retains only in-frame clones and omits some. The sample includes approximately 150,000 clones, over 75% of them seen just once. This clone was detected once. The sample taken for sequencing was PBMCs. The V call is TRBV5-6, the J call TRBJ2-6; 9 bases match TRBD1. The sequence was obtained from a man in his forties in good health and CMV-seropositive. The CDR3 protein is CASSRGDRAIGGGANVLTF. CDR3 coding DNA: TGTGCCAGCAGCCGGGGGGACAGGGCCATTGGAGGTGGGGCCAACGTCCTGACTTTC.